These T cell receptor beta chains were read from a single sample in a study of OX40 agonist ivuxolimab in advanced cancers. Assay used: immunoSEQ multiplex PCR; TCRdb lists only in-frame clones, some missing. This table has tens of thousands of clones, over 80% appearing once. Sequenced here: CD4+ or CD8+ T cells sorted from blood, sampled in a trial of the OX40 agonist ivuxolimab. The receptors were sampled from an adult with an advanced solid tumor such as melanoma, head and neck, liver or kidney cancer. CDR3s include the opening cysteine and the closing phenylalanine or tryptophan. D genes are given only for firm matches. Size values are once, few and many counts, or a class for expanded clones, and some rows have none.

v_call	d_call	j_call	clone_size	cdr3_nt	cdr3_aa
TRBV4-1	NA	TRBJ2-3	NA	TGCGCCAGCAGCCAAGTGGAAAGCACAGATACGCAGTATTTT	CASSQVESTDTQYF
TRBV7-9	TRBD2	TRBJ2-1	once	TGTGCCAGTACGGGGGGAAACTACAATGAGCAGTTCTTC	CASTGGNYNEQFF
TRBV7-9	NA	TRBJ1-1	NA	TGTGCCAGCAGCCAGGGGAGGCGAAAAGCTTTCTTT	CASSQGRRKAFF
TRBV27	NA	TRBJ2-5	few	TGTGCCAGCAGTTTCCCGAGGGGTCAAGAGACCCAGTACTTC	CASSFPRGQETQYF
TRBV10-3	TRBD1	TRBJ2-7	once	TGTGCCATCAGTGAGGGGCAGGGGGCTTACGAGCAGTACTTC	CAISEGQGAYEQYF
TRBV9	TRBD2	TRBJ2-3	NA	TGTGCCAGCAGCGCCACTAGCGGGAGAAACACAGATACGCAGTATTTT	CASSATSGRNTDTQYF
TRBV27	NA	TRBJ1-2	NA	TGTGCCAGCAGCTCACAAGCTATGCTTAACTATGGCTACACCTTC	CASSSQAMLNYGYTF
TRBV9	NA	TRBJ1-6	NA	TGTGCCAGCAGCGTAGGAGGGGTACAATTGAATTCACCCCTCCACTTT	CASSVGGVQLNSPLHF
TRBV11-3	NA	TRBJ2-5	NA	TGTGCCAGCAGCTTAGATACTAAAGAGACCCAGTACTTC	CASSLDTKETQYF
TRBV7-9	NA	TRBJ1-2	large	TGTGCCAGCAGTGGAGGAGGAGTCAACTATGGCTACACCTTC	CASSGGGVNYGYTF
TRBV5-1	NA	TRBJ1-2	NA	TGCGCCAGCGGGGAAGACCGGCTCTATGGCTACACCTTC	CASGEDRLYGYTF
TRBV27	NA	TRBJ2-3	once	TGTGCCAGCAGCCGCCCCCTAGAGGCAGATACGCAGTATTTT	CASSRPLEADTQYF
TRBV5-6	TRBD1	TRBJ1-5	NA	TGTGCCAGCAGCATCGGGACAGGGTTTCAGCCCCAGCATTTT	CASSIGTGFQPQHF
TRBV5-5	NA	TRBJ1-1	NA	TGTGCCAGCAGCCTGAGCACGGGTCCTGAAGCTTTCTTT	CASSLSTGPEAFF
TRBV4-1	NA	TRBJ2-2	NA	TGCGCCACTCGAGGGGGGGGCGGGGACACCGGGGAGCTGTTTTTT	CATRGGGGDTGELFF
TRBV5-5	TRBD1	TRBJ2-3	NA	TGTGCCAGCAGCTTGTTCACAGGGGGGAACACAGATACGCAGTATTTT	CASSLFTGGNTDTQYF
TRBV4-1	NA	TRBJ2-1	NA	TGCGCCAGCAGCCAACCCGCAGGGGTTAACAATGAGCAGTTCTTC	CASSQPAGVNNEQFF
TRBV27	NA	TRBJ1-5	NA	TGTGCCAGCAAGTCCACAGGAAGCAATCAGCCCCAGCATTTT	CASKSTGSNQPQHF
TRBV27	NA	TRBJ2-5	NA	TGTGCCAGCCGCGGGGCTTGGGGCCCAGAGACCCAGTACTTC	CASRGAWGPETQYF
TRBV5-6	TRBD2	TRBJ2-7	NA	TGTGCCAGCAGCTACCTCCCCCCTAGCGGTCGGACCTACGAGCAGTACTTC	CASSYLPPSGRTYEQYF
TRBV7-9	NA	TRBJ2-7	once	TGTGCCAGCAGCTTAAGCGGCGAGCAGTACTTC	CASSLSGEQYF
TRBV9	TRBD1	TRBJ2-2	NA	TGTGCCAGCAGCGACGGGGGGACAGGGGACACCGGGGAGCTGTTTTTT	CASSDGGTGDTGELFF
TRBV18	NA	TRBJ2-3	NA	TGTGCCAGCTCTCATGAGTTGAGCACAGATACGCAGTATTTT	CASSHELSTDTQYF
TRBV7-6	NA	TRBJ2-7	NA	TGTGCCAGCAGCTTAGGGGGTAGTTTGGACTACGAGCAGTACTTC	CASSLGGSLDYEQYF
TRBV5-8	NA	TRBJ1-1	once	TGTGCCAGCAGCTTGGAACAGAGCTGGAACACTGAAGCTTTCTTT	CASSLEQSWNTEAFF
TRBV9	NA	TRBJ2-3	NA	TGTGCCAGCAGCCCCCGGGACTCAGATACGCAGTATTTT	CASSPRDSDTQYF
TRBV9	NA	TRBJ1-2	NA	TGTGCCAGCACCTCACAGGGTTACTATGGCTACACCTTC	CASTSQGYYGYTF
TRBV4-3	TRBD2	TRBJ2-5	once	TGCGCCAGCAGCCAAGATTGGAGCGGGGGACGGGAGGAGACCCAGTACTTC	CASSQDWSGGREETQYF
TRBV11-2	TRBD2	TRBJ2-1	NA	TGTGCCAGCAGCTCACTAGCGGGGGGCTACAATGAGCAGTTCTTC	CASSSLAGGYNEQFF
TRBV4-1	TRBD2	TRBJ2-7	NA	TGCGCCAGCAGCCAAGACGCGAGCGGGAGGTTATCCTACGAGCAGTACTTC	CASSQDASGRLSYEQYF
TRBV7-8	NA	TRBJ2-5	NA	TGTGCCAGCAGCTTATGGAGGGAAGAGACCCAGTACTTC	CASSLWREETQYF
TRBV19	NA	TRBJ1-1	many	TGTGCCAGTAGTAACAGGGATGAGTTCGCTGAAGCTTTCTTT	CASSNRDEFAEAFF
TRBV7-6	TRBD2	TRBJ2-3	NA	TGTGCCAGCAGCCCTGGGCTAGCGGGAGGGCCAATGACAGATACGCAGTATTTT	CASSPGLAGGPMTDTQYF
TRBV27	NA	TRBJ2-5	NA	TGTGCCAGCAGTTTAAGGCAGACTGGTAGGGAGACCCAGTACTTC	CASSLRQTGRETQYF
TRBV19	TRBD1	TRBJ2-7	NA	TGTGCCACAAGCGCGGGACAGGGCTTTACCTACGAGCAGTACTTC	CATSAGQGFTYEQYF
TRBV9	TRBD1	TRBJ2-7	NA	TGTGCCAGCAGCGCCGGAGGACAGGGGTACGAGCAGTACTTC	CASSAGGQGYEQYF
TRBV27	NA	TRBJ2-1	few	TGTGCCAGCAAGGAGGGCGGGAACAATGAGCAGTTCTTC	CASKEGGNNEQFF
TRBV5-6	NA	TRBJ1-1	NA	TGTGCCAGCAGCTTAGGCCGACGAGAAGCTTTCTTT	CASSLGRREAFF
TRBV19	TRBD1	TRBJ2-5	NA	TGTGCCAGTAGTATTGGTTGGACAGGGCAAGAGACCCAGTACTTC	CASSIGWTGQETQYF
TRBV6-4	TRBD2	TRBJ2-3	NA	TGTGCCAGCAGTGACTCGACTAGCGGGGGGGGCACAGATACGCAGTATTTT	CASSDSTSGGGTDTQYF
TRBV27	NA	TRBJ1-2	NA	TGTGCCAGCGCAGGGTACTATGGCTACACCTTC	CASAGYYGYTF
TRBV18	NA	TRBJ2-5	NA	TGTGCCAGCTCACCACCCGCGGAAGAGACCCAGTACTTC	CASSPPAEETQYF
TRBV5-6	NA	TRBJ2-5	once	TGTGCCAGCAGCTTTCCGGGACGCCAGCGGGAGACCCAGTACTTC	CASSFPGRQRETQYF
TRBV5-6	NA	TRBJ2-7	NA	TGTGCCAGCAGCTCGAACTACGAGCAGTACTTC	CASSSNYEQYF
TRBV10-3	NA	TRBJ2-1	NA	TGTGCCATCAGTGATGAGCGAGATAACAATGAGCAGTTCTTC	CAISDERDNNEQFF
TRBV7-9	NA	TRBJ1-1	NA	TGTGCCAGCAACTCGGGGATGAACACTGAAGCTTTCTTT	CASNSGMNTEAFF
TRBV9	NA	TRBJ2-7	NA	TGTGCCAGCAGCGTAGAGGGGGGGCGATGGTCCTACGAGCAGTACTTC	CASSVEGGRWSYEQYF
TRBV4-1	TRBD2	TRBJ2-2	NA	TGCGCCACTCGCGGGGGGGGCGGGGACACCGGGGAGCTGTTTTTT	CATRGGGGDTGELFF
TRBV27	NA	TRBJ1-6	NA	TGTGCCAGCAGTTTATCTAGAAATTCACCCCTCCACTTT	CASSLSRNSPLHF
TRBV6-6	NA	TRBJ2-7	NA	TGTGCCAGCAGTTACACGGACGGCTACGAGCAGTACTTC	CASSYTDGYEQYF
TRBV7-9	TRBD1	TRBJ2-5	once	TGTGCCAGCAGCTTACGGGACAGGGAAGAGACCCAGTACTTC	CASSLRDREETQYF
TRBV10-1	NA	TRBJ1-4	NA	TGCGCCAGCAGTGATCGGGGCGAAAAACTGTTTTTT	CASSDRGEKLFF
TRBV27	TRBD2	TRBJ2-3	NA	TGTGCCAGCAGTTTATCGGGGGGGACGATCACAGATACGCAGTATTTT	CASSLSGGTITDTQYF
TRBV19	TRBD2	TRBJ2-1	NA	TGTGCCAGTAGTTTTGGCGGGAGTTCCTACAATGAGCAGTTCTTC	CASSFGGSSYNEQFF
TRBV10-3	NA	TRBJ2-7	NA	TGTGCCATCAGTGAGGGAGCCTACGAGCAGTACTTC	CAISEGAYEQYF
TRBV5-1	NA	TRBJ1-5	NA	TGCGCCAGCAGCTTGGAAGGGGATCGGCCCCAGCATTTT	CASSLEGDRPQHF
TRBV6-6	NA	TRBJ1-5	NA	TGTGCCAGCAGTCAACCTGGTGTGGGCAATCAGCCCCAGCATTTT	CASSQPGVGNQPQHF
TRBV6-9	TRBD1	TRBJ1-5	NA	TGTGCCAGCAGTCCGGGACAGGGGGCGTATCAGCCCCAGCATTTT	CASSPGQGAYQPQHF